This TCR beta chain was retrieved from a study of shared clonotypes between healthy human individuals. General observations from the study: Non-shared clonotypes were found to have lower generation probabilities than the clonotypes that were shared by all four of the sorted-subset donors. Sorted-subset samples were not fully sequenced, rarefaction indicated. Clonotypes that were shared across a handful of donors made up about 5.1% of naive CD4 clonotypes.

Measured with immunoSEQ multiplex PCR; TCRdb has only the in-frame clones, and not every one. Of around 180,000 clones listed, approximately 92% are singletons. This CDR3 has 13 amino acids. V dropped 6 bases and J dropped 2 bases, with 11 bases sitting between them. Germline values: CDR1 MNHNS, CDR2 SASEGT. Points on this clone: The target antigen is unknown.

This sequence was found in a woman in her thirties in good health. This sequence joins TRBV6-1 and TRBJ2-7; D gene uncertain. Sequenced sample: naive CD4+ T cells sorted from blood. Stated subset: CD45RA+ positively selected. The CDR3 DNA reads as TGTGCCAGCAGGAATGGTTTCCCCTACGAGCAGTACTTC. Its translation: CASRNGFPYEQYF.